This TCR beta chain was sequenced in a study of blood T cell repertoires in COVID-19. In the study overall: COVID-19 samples collected from the United States, Italy and Spain covered acute and convalescent phases.

Ages ranged from roughly 18 to 100 years, with residence in 24 US areas. Two negative PCRs, clearance, or symptom resolution were required of recovered Cohort 3 donors. The CDR3 totals 14 residues. In germline, CDR1 is MDHEN, CDR2 SYDVKM. J was trimmed by 6 bases and V by 7 bases; bases with no gene match: 7. As processed by the authors: Counts of nucleated cells, estimated from reference gene primer amplification, were obtained. This table comes from immunoSEQ multiplex PCR, and its TCRdb copy is limited to in-frame clones, with some not included. The DNA was the basis for D and trimming; V, J and clone size are from that table. Among about 180,000 clones listed, about 82% were seen once.

This chain connects TRBV28 to TRBJ2-2; TRBD2 matches 8 bases. Sequenced sample: PBMCs or T cells enriched from blood (not recorded which). The clonotype comes from a woman aged 25 to 39 who had recovered from COVID-19. This chain's CDR3 is CASTRAGAAGELFF. DNA for the CDR3: TGTGCCAGCACCAGAGCGGGGGCAGCCGGGGAGCTGTTTTTT.